This TCR beta chain stems from a study of T-cell memory formation after mild COVID-19 (dated by TCRdb to the early 2020s). About the study as a whole: TCR sequence clusters from the two donors were largely donor specific. T-cell clones expanding and contracting after mild COVID-19 in a couple of donors were tracked by longitudinal TCRalpha and TCRbeta repertoire sequencing. Two young, previously healthy adult volunteers, one female and one male, were included in the cohort. Points the paper makes about the study in general: Only a couple of mild cases were covered by the study, and larger cohorts that include severe cases with pre-infection samples were considered necessary. Clones contracting from day 15 to 85 had balanced CD4/CD8 phenotypes, while a second wave expanding from day 15 to 37 was biased towards CD4+. Contracting CD4+ clones were found mainly in CM and EM memory subsets, while CD8+ clones were enriched in EMRA. The detection of some responding clones in pre-infection memory suggests that pre-existing cross-reactive memory T cells joined the SARS-CoV-2 response. Whether the second-wave clones peaking on day 37 were SARS-CoV-2 specific was not confirmed.

CDR1 and CDR2 are drawn from the germline V gene (reference sequence): MNHEY, SMNVEV. V is reduced by 5 bases and J by 7 bases, leaving a spacing of 15 bases between them. The CDR3, from cysteine to phenylalanine, totals 14 residues. The sequence is cut down to CDR3 DNA, 42 bases in frame from base 1. Sequencing was carried out with an Illumina NovaSeq 6000. TCRalpha and TCRbeta cDNA libraries were constructed by 5'RACE with constant-segment primers, with sample barcodes and unique molecular identifiers being introduced. Trizol reagent was used to extract RNA from every sample. Libraries were amplified in two PCR steps, with a second sample barcode and Illumina TruSeq adapters added in the second step. Sequencing of libraries was performed on an Illumina NovaSeq with 2 x 150 bp paired-end reads. The study's processing was this. With migec v1.2.7, reads were demultiplexed and then collapsed into UMI-guided consensus sequences. Using mixcr v2.1.11, UMI consensuses were aligned to TRA and TRB V and J templates and then assembled into clonotypes. A clonotype was counted as expanded or contracted only if both edgeR and NoisET called the change significant, with noise models trained on biological replicates. edgeR calls used a false discovery rate-adjusted p below 0.01 and a log2 fold-change threshold of 1. PCA with hierarchical clustering of max-normalized trajectories of the 1000 most abundant clonotypes was used as exploratory dynamics analysis. Separately sequenced CD4+ and CD8+ repertoires were used to assign the CD4 or CD8 phenotype of responding clones. TCRdb trimmed the raw reads at Q25, called clones with MiXCR and kept productive beta chains. Identical CDR3 protein sequences are pooled into one entry, listed with their most common genes and DNA. For this entry, the V and J calls and clone size follow TCRdb and not the study's own pipeline. The sample profile shows some 350,000 distinct CDR3 sequences; approximately 13% of them were found once. The ten most abundant clones make up around a fifth of the sample.

Ficoll-Paque density gradient centrifugation was the method used to isolate PBMCs. Worth noting for this clonotype: It lacks a known antigen. No per-base quality is available; no much larger clone lies one base away.

The sample comprised PBMCs or a T cell subset sorted from them (not recorded which). This chain joins TRBV27 to TRBJ2-1; the D gene identity is not certain. The sequence was collected from a man between 18 and 29 years old who had mild COVID-19 (a few samples of this study predate the infection). The sample titles of this study are shuffled in the database, so cell type and time point are left out; the donor was told from shared clones. The nucleotide sequence reads as follows: TGTGCCAGCAGTAACTACGTACTAAATAATGAGCAGTTCTTC. It is translated as CASSNYVLNNEQFF.